Included here is one TCR beta chain sequence, with context. Its matching antigen is unknown. This sample is drawn from a study of response to subunit inactivated influenza vaccine. Study-wide findings and caveats: A suggestion made by the authors is that each seasonal influenza vaccination recruits few new T cells.

V lost 6 bases, J lost 4 bases, and 19 bases lay in between. The germline V gene has CDR1 MNHNS and CDR2 SASEGT. The CDR3 extends over 15 amino acids. TCRdb called the RT-PCR reads again in MiXCR, with one record for every CDR3 protein. The sample gives hundreds of thousands of distinct CDR3 sequences, less than 20% of which show up once; approximately 11% is in the top ten. The V and J genes are TRBV6-1 and TRBJ2-7; D is possibly TRBD1 or TRBD2 (6 bases each). Sequencing used PBMCs from blood, obtained more than 4 days after vaccination. This sequence was found in a man aged 50-60 years who received an inactivated influenza vaccine. DNA for the CDR3: TGTGCCAGCAGCCTAGCAGCCAGGGGAGGTTACGAGCAGTACTTC. Translation gives CASSLAARGGYEQYF.